Each of the 29 T cell receptor beta chains below was sequenced from the same sample in a study of shared clonotypes between healthy human individuals. Profiling relied on immunoSEQ multiplex PCR, and the TCRdb table lists in-frame clones only, not all of them. This table has around 530,000 clones, around 81% appearing once. Sequencing used PBMCs. These receptors were collected from a woman aged 40-49 years in good health. Some clones in this sample may be carry-over from other donors' samples.

This rearrangement joins TRBV7-9 to TRBJ2-1, with D possibly being TRBD1 (5 bases). V dropped 7 bases and J dropped 15 bases, with 16 bases sitting between them. Germline V gene lookup returns CDR1 SEHNR and CDR2 FQNEAQ (reference sequence). The CDR3 covers 11 residues. CDR3 in amino acids: CASTPGRGWFF. The CDR3 nucleotides are TGTGCCAGCACCCCAGGAAGGGGATGGTTCTTC.

V and J are TRBV28 and TRBJ2-5; 11 nucleotides agree with TRBD2. Germline CDR1 is MDHEN and CDR2 is SYDVKM. J lost 4 bases, V lost 3 bases, and 4 bases had no gene match. The CDR3 consists of 15 residues. This CDR3 is CASSFLAGGRETQYF. The CDR3 nucleotides read TGTGCCAGCAGTTTTTTAGCGGGAGGGCGAGAGACCCAGTACTTC.

The chain couples TRBV9 to TRBJ2-7, with 7 positions matching TRBD1. Germline CDR1 SGDLS, CDR2 YYNGEE. The CDR3 consists of 14 residues. The V segment lost 0 bases and the J segment 7 bases; nucleotides outside the gene matches: 7. CDR3 DNA sequence: TGTGCCAGCAGCGTAGGGGGGACAGAGAGTGAGCAGTACTTC. Residues: CASSVGGTESEQYF.

The chain recombines TRBV7-8 with TRBJ2-2; D call uncertain. The CDR3 has 15 amino acids. Looked up from germline, CDR1 is SGHVS and CDR2 is FQNEAQ. Trimming left V 2 bases short and J 3 bases short, with 10 bases between. In DNA form, the CDR3 reads TGTGCCAGCAGCTTAAGTGGCAGAGACACCGGGGAGCTGTTTTTT. It codes for CASSLSGRDTGELFF.

J is TRBJ2-7 and V is TRBV27; a possible D gene is TRBD1 (5 bases). Germline assignment: CDR1 MNHEY and CDR2 SMNVEV (reference sequence). This CDR3 spans 16 amino acids. The V end was cut by 2 bases, the J end by 2 bases, with 16 bases between. The CDR3 loop is CASSLGAGKYPYEQYF. DNA for the CDR3: TGTGCCAGCAGTTTAGGGGCAGGGAAGTATCCCTACGAGCAGTACTTC.

V usage is TRBV7-3 and J usage is TRBJ1-2, with 9 bases aligning to TRBD1. Looked up from germline, CDR1 is SGHTA and CDR2 is FQGTGA. The trim removed 5 bases at V and 8 bases at J, leaving 12 bases unmatched. There are 15 residues in the CDR3. The CDR3 here is CASSQGQGRGSGYTF. The CDR3 coding sequence is TGTGCCAGCAGCCAGGGACAGGGAAGAGGATCGGGCTACACCTTC.

This clone was counted a few times. The CDR3 coding sequence is TGCAGCGCAGCCGGGACAGGGCCCCATGAGCAGTTCTTC. Protein product: CSAAGTGPHEQFF. The chain couples TRBV29-1 to TRBJ2-1; 9 bases match TRBD1. CDR1 is SQVTM, CDR2 ANQGSEA, per germline. The CDR3 is 13 amino acids. With 7 bases clipped from V and 8 bases from J, the junction kept 9 bases outside the gene matches.

CDR3 sequence (DNA): TGTGCCAGTAGTGACAGGGAAGGCAACGAGCAGTACTTC. Translation: CASSDREGNEQYF. This chain uses TRBV19 with TRBJ2-7; 7 bases map to TRBD1. V lost 5 bases to trimming and J lost 5 bases; unmatched junction nucleotides: 6. The length of the CDR3 is 13 residues. Germline CDR1 reads LNHDA; CDR2 reads SQIVND (reference sequence).

This clone was counted a few times. The CDR3 spells CASSPGTGSDIQYF. The CDR3, as DNA: TGTGCCAGCTCGCCCGGGACAGGGTCGGACATTCAGTACTTC. The rearrangement links TRBV18 to TRBJ2-4; 9 bases match TRBD1. The CDR3 is 14 amino acids. Per the germline V gene, CDR1 is KGHSH and CDR2 is LQKENI. Trimming took 6 bases from V and 8 from J; bases not matched to a gene: 8.

Comment on this clone: A far bigger clonotype differs at one base, so this is likely a read error. The chain carries TRBV30 and TRBJ1-2; D not certain. This CDR3 has 14 residues. In germline, CDR1 is GTSNPN, CDR2 SVGIG (reference sequence). CDR3: CAWGVGPSFYGYTF. The CDR3 DNA sequence: TGTGCCTGGGGTGTCGGGCCTTCCTTCTATGGCTACACCTTC. The full variable domain, rest sourced from reference TRBV30 and TRBJ1-2, is SQTIHQWPATLVQPVGSPLSLECTVEGTSNPNLYWYRQAAGRGLQLLFYSVGIGQISSEVPQNLSASRPQDRQFILSSKKLLLSDSGFYLCAWGVGPSFYGYTFGSGTRLTVV.

This clone came up a few times. The junction differs from germline at one of its ends, possibly a read error. Other DNA sequences of this sample code for an identical CDR3. The chain links TRBV5-4 to TRBJ2-5; the match to TRBD1 covers 8 bases. Germline V CDR1 and CDR2: SGHNT, YYREEE (reference sequence). There are 14 residues in the CDR3. CDR3 residues: CASRRSTGEETQYF. The CDR3 nucleotides are TGTGCTAGCAGGAGATCGACAGGGGAAGAGACCCAGTACTTC.

The chain employs TRBV27 and TRBJ2-3; D is unclear. The V end was cut by 10 bases, the J end by 9 bases, with 8 bases between. This CDR3 has 9 residues. Germline V CDR1 and CDR2: MNHEY, SMNVEV (reference sequence). CDR3 sequence: CATVETQYF. The CDR3 region has the DNA TGTGCCACCGTTGAGACGCAGTATTTT.

This clone showed up many times. The sample holds other DNA sequences that translate to the same CDR3. The genes are TRBV27 and TRBJ1-5, with D possibly matching TRBD1 (5 bases). This CDR3 is 15 amino acids long. Germline loops: CDR1 MNHEY, CDR2 SMNVEV (reference sequence). Trimming cost V 7 bases and J 6 bases, with 19 bases left between them. The CDR3 loop reads CASTITGGGSQPQHF. CDR3 nucleotides: TGTGCCAGCACTATAACCGGGGGTGGTTCTCAGCCCCAGCATTTT.

The gene calls are TRBV30 and TRBJ1-2; D is ambiguous. The CDR3 length is 14 residues. CDR1 and CDR2 from the germline V gene are GTSNPN and SVGIG (reference sequence). V dropped 0 bases and J dropped 3 bases, with 11 bases sitting between them. As DNA, the CDR3 is TGTGCCTGGAGTGTAATGGGCACCCACTATGGCTACACCTTC. It translates to CAWSVMGTHYGYTF. The entire variable domain, with the rest obtained from reference TRBV30 and TRBJ1-2, is as follows: SQTIHQWPATLVQPVGSPLSLECTVEGTSNPNLYWYRQAAGRGLQLLFYSVGIGQISSEVPQNLSASRPQDRQFILSSKKLLLSDSGFYLCAWSVMGTHYGYTFGSGTRLTVV.

V is TRBV29-1 and J is TRBJ1-1, with unresolved D. The V gene lost 6 bases and the J gene lost 0 bases, with 11 bases spanning the gap. CDR1 and CDR2 from the germline V gene are SQVTM and ANQGSEA. The CDR3 extends over 13 amino acids. CDR3 in amino acids: CSVRLSMNTEAFF. CDR3 sequence (DNA): TGCAGCGTCCGACTGAGTATGAACACTGAAGCTTTCTTT.

There are a few counts of this clone. This chain joins TRBV7-8 and TRBJ2-3, with no clear D. V dropped 1 base and J dropped 5 bases, with 4 bases sitting between them. The germline gives CDR1 SGHVS, CDR2 FQNEAQ. The CDR3 sequence is 12 residues long. The CDR3 DNA is TGTGCCAGCAGCTTAGTTGGAGATACGCAGTATTTT. Residues: CASSLVGDTQYF. The whole variable domain, remainder taken from reference TRBV7-8 and TRBJ2-3, is GAGVSQSPRYKVAKRGQDVALRCDPISGHVSLFWYQQALGQGPEFLTYFQNEAQLDKSGLPSDRFFAERPEGSVSTLKIQRTQQEDSAVYLCASSLVGDTQYFGPGTRLTVL.

The chain is built from TRBV7-3 and TRBJ2-1; TRBD2 aligns across 7 bases. This CDR3 has 15 amino acids. CDR1 is SGHTA and CDR2 is FQGTGA in the germline V gene. J lost 7 bases, V lost 5 bases, and 11 bases had no gene match. The CDR3 loop is CASSAGLADVNEQFF. Here the CDR3 DNA reads TGTGCCAGCAGCGCCGGGCTAGCGGACGTTAATGAGCAGTTCTTC.

The DNA of the CDR3 is TGCGCCAGCAGCTTGTCGGACGGGGAGCTGTTTTTT. Protein product: CASSLSDGELFF. The rearrangement joins TRBV5-1 to TRBJ2-2; D not certain. V lost 1 base and J lost 7, with 5 bases in between. From germline, CDR1 is SGHRS and CDR2 YFSETQ. This CDR3 has 12 amino acids.

This chain connects TRBV7-3 to TRBJ2-7, with 7 bases matching TRBD2. Germline CDR1 reads SGHTA; CDR2 reads FQGTGA. J lost 2 bases, V lost 5 bases, and 6 bases had no gene match. This CDR3 region has 14 residues. The CDR3 region has the DNA TGTGCCAGCAGCCCCGGGACTATCCCCTACGAGCAGTACTTC. This translates into CASSPGTIPYEQYF. The whole variable domain, remainder taken from reference TRBV7-3 and TRBJ2-7, is GAGVSQTPSNKVTEKGKYVELRCDPISGHTALYWYRQSLGQGPEFLIYFQGTGAADDSGLPNDRFFAVRPEGSVSTLKIQRTERGDSAVYLCASSPGTIPYEQYFGPGTRLTVT.

V is TRBV7-3 and J is TRBJ2-3; unclear D gene. V shed 5 bases and J shed 2 bases, with 11 bases lying between them. Germline CDR1 reads SGHTA; CDR2 reads FQGTGA. This CDR3 has 14 residues. The CDR3 coding sequence is TGTGCCAGCAGCGCCCAAACCTCCACAGATACGCAGTATTTT. This codes for CASSAQTSTDTQYF.

The chain carries TRBV10-3 and TRBJ1-1, with D possibly matching TRBD1 (5 bases). Germline CDR1 reads ENHRY; CDR2 reads SYGVKD. The CDR3 sequence is 13 residues long. The germline V and J ends were trimmed by 11 bases and 0 bases, with 13 bases remaining between them. The CDR3: CAALGHLNTEAFF. The CDR3 region has the DNA TGTGCCGCCCTCGGACATTTGAACACTGAAGCTTTCTTT.

The rearrangement links TRBV7-2 to TRBJ2-7; D not resolved. V shed 4 bases and J shed 4 bases, with 11 bases lying between them. CDR1 is SGHTA, CDR2 FQGNSA, per germline. The CDR3 runs 13 residues. CDR3 in DNA: TGTGCCAGCAGCTCCAAACAGACGTACGAGCAGTACTTC. Translated, it gives CASSSKQTYEQYF.

This clone was seen once. The chain joins TRBV7-8 to TRBJ2-2; 9 nucleotides align to TRBD2. The ends lost 3 bases at V and 6 bases at J; junction bases unmatched: 5. Germline values: CDR1 SGHVS, CDR2 FQNEAQ. The CDR3 has 15 amino acids. CDR3 loop: CASSFSSGISGELFF. Written as DNA, the CDR3 is TGTGCCAGCAGCTTTTCTAGCGGGATTTCCGGGGAGCTGTTTTTT.

In this sample, this clone turned up a few times. The rearrangement links TRBV7-8 to TRBJ2-7, with 9 nucleotides matching TRBD1. The CDR3 covers 16 residues. Germline values: CDR1 SGHVS, CDR2 FQNEAQ. With V trimmed by 4 bases and J by 6 bases, 13 bases remained unmatched. Written as DNA, the CDR3 is TGTGCCAGCAGCTCTCACATAAGGACAGGGGCAAGCGAGCAGTACTTC. Protein sequence: CASSSHIRTGASEQYF.

In this sample, this clone turned up once. CDR3 in amino acids: CASRATGGALNEQFF. DNA for the CDR3: TGTGCCAGCAGAGCCACAGGGGGGGCCCTCAATGAGCAGTTCTTC. V and J are TRBV6-6 and TRBJ2-1, with D possibly TRBD1 on 8 matching bases. With 6 bases removed from V and 6 bases from J, the gap between germline ends came to 18 bases. The CDR3 is 15 residues long. CDR1 and CDR2 from the germline V gene are MNHNY and SVGAGI (reference sequence).

This rearrangement joins TRBV11-2 to TRBJ2-1, with D perhaps matching TRBD2 (5 bases). Germline-derived CDR1 and CDR2 are SGHAT and FQNNGV. The CDR3 totals 11 residues. Trimming removed 5 bases from V and 10 bases from J, with 9 bases in between. DNA for the CDR3: TGTGCCAGCAGCGAGGGTCTGGAGCAGTTCTTC. It specifies CASSEGLEQFF.

In regard to this clone: Other nucleotide sequences from this sample produce the same CDR3. This rearrangement joins TRBV5-5 to TRBJ2-5; D is perhaps TRBD1 (5 bases). Trimming pared 4 bases from V and 3 bases from J, leaving 10 bases between. CDR1 and CDR2 (germline): SGHKS, YYEKEE (reference sequence). This CDR3 contains 13 residues. The CDR3 here is CASSLQGEETQYF. CDR3 in DNA: TGTGCCAGCAGCCTCCAGGGTGAAGAGACCCAGTACTTC.

Regarding this clone: The conserved final phenylalanine or tryptophan is absent from the CDR3, which likely points to a read error. This chain joins TRBV30 and TRBJ1-3; D remains ambiguous. The CDR3 is made up of 12 amino acids. Germline lookup yields CDR1 GTSNPN and CDR2 SVGIG (reference sequence). Trimming took 0 bases from V and 4 from J, leaving 4 bases between them. The CDR3 DNA reads as TGTGCCTGGAGTGTAGGGGGAAACACCATATATCTT. It specifies CAWSVGGNTIYL.

This clone was found a few times. This rearrangement joins TRBV28 to TRBJ2-5, with TRBD2 as a possible D gene (7 bases). Germline V lookup: CDR1 MDHEN, CDR2 SYDVKM. The CDR3 is 15 residues long. V was trimmed by 5 bases and J by 5 bases, leaving 18 bases between them. CDR3 in DNA: TGTGCCAGCAGTCCGCCCGGGGGGCTCAGGGAGACCCAGTACTTC. It translates to CASSPPGGLRETQYF.